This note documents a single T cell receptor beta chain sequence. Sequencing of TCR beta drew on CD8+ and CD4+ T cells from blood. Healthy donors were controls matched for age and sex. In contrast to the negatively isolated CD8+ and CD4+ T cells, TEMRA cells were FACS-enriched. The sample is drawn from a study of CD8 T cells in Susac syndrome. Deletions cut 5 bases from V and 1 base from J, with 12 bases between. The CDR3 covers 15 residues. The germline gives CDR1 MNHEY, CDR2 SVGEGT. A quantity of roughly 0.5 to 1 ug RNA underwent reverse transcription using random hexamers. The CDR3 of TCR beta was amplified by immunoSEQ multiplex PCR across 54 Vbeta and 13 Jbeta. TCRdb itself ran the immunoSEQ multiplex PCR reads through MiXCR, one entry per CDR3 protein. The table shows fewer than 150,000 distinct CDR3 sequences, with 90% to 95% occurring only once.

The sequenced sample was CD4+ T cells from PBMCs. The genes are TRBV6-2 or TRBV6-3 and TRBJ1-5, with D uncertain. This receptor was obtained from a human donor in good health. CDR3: CASSINPRSNQPQHF. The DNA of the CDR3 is TGTGCCAGCAGTATAAACCCGAGGAGCAATCAGCCCCAGCATTTT.